This T cell receptor beta chain came from a study of blood T cell repertoires in COVID-19. TCRdb keeps only in-frame clones here, not all; method: immunoSEQ multiplex PCR. The sample holds 350,000 to 450,000 clones; 70% to 90% are singletons and the top ten take roughly 6.6%. The clonotype originates from a woman in her sixties with COVID-19, enrolled during active disease. Sequencing input: peripheral blood.

The CDR3 reads CASSFRTDKETQYF. The CDR3 DNA follows: TGTGCCAGCAGCTTTCGGACAGATAAAGAGACCCAGTACTTC. V is TRBV7-8 and J is TRBJ2-5, with D possibly TRBD1 on 6 matching bases. CDR3 length: 14 residues. CDR1 SGHVS and CDR2 FQNEAQ come from the germline V gene. With 3 bases removed from V and 3 bases from J, the gap between germline ends came to 11 bases.